What follows are 29 T cell receptor beta chains derived from one specimen sequenced in a study of T-cell memory formation after mild COVID-19. TCRdb re-analysed the 5' RACE reads in MiXCR, keeping a single row per CDR3 protein. The sample carries more than 45,000 distinct CDR3 sequences, 9.3% recorded once. Sample: PBMCs or a T cell subset sorted from them (not recorded which). These receptor sequences come from an adult woman who had mild COVID-19 (a few samples of this study predate the infection). Cell type and time point are not known.

This clonotype was seen ten or more times. The rearrangement uses TRBV3-1 and TRBJ2-1; weak D call: TRBD1 (5 bases). CDR3 length equals 12 residues. Trimming took off 1 base at V and 14 bases at J, with 12 bases between the two ends. Germline values: CDR1 LGHDT, CDR2 YNNKEL (reference sequence). The CDR3 region has the DNA TGTGCCAGCAGCCAAGGCAGGGCCAAGGAGTTCTTC. Protein product: CASSQGRAKEFF.

This clonotype is a singleton in its sample. This chain uses TRBV18 with TRBJ1-1; TRBD1 matches at 10 bases. The CDR3 extends over 13 amino acids. Looked up from germline, CDR1 is KGHSH and CDR2 is LQKENI. V shed 1 base and J 12 bases; nucleotides not matched to a gene: 5. CDR3 sequence reads: CASSPQGTGVPFF. In DNA form, the CDR3 reads TGTGCCAGCTCACCACAGGGGACAGGGGTTCCTTTCTTT.

There are many counts of this clonotype. The chain uses TRBV9 and TRBJ2-1; 10 nucleotides align to TRBD2. The CDR3 spans 17 residues. Germline CDR1 reads SGDLS; CDR2 reads YYNGEE. V lost 0 bases, J lost 4 bases, and 7 bases stayed unmatched. The CDR3 bases are TGTGCCAGCAGCGTAGCCCCGGCTAGCGGGGGTTACAATGAGCAGTTCTTC. It yields the protein CASSVAPASGGYNEQFF.

V gene TRBV20-1 combines with J gene TRBJ2-5, with D tentatively TRBD2 (5 bases). Germline V lookup: CDR1 DFQATT, CDR2 SNEGSKA (reference sequence). V lost 1 base and J 4 bases, leaving 16 bases between the germline ends. This CDR3 region has 15 residues. CDR3 residues: CSARGSAGELETQYF. The CDR3 coding sequence is TGCAGTGCTAGAGGTTCAGCCGGGGAGTTAGAGACCCAGTACTTC.

This clonotype showed up many times. The CDR3 nucleotides are TGCAGTGCCCCCTCCCCGGGCCCCACAGCAAGTGGCTACACCTTC. Its protein product is CSAPSPGPTASGYTF. The chain recombines TRBV20-1 with TRBJ1-2; unclear D gene. V shed 6 bases and J shed 7 bases, with 24 bases lying between them. This CDR3 is built from 15 residues. Germline-derived CDR1 and CDR2 are DFQATT and SNEGSKA (reference sequence).

At least ten counts were recorded for this clonotype. V usage is TRBV15 and J usage is TRBJ2-3; D is undetermined. CDR3 length equals 13 residues. The V end was cut by 0 bases, the J end by 2 bases, with 3 bases between. Germline CDR1 and CDR2: LNHNV and YYDKDF (reference sequence). The CDR3 DNA follows: TGTGCCACCAGCAGAGACTACACAGATACGCAGTATTTT. This translates into CATSRDYTDTQYF.

This clonotype was counted many times. The genes are TRBV29-1 and TRBJ1-2; 7 nucleotides agree with TRBD1. The V segment lost 8 bases and the J segment 8 bases; nucleotides outside the gene matches: 14. Germline V gives CDR1 SQVTM, CDR2 ANQGSEA. This CDR3 spans 13 amino acids. The DNA for the CDR3 is TGCAGCTTCCGGGGCGAGGGGGCGCGCGGCTACACCTTC. Protein sequence: CSFRGEGARGYTF. Looking up the rest from reference TRBV29-1 and TRBJ1-2 gives the full variable domain: SAVISQKPSRDICQRGTSLTIQCQVDSQVTMMFWYRQQPGQSLTLIATANQGSEATYESGFVIDKFPISRPNLTFSTLTVSNMSPEDSSIYLCSFRGEGARGYTFGSGTRLTVV.

This clonotype was seen many times. The chain employs TRBV25-1 and TRBJ1-2; D is undetermined. CDR1 is MGHDK and CDR2 is SYGVNS in the germline V gene. This CDR3 contains 14 residues. Trimming took off 0 bases at V and 0 bases at J, with 5 bases between the two ends. The CDR3 sequence is CASSEYPSNYGYTF. CDR3 DNA sequence: TGTGCCAGCAGTGAATACCCCTCTAACTATGGCTACACCTTC.

The chain joins TRBV4-2 to TRBJ2-5, with D unclear. Germline V gene sequence: CDR1 LGHNA, CDR2 YNFKEQ. Trimming cost V 2 bases and J 5 bases, with 9 bases left between them. The CDR3 contains 13 residues. This CDR3 reads CASSQPPSETQYF. DNA of the CDR3: TGTGCCAGCAGCCAACCTCCCTCGGAGACCCAGTACTTC.

This clonotype was counted a few times. The rearrangement joins TRBV10-3 to TRBJ1-1; weak D call: TRBD1 (6 bases). The CDR3 is 19 amino acids. V was shortened by 8 bases and J by 11 bases, with 39 bases between the two germline ends. CDR1 ENHRY and CDR2 SYGVKD come from the germline V gene. CDR3: CAISRDRVGSDTYWDMAFF. The CDR3 DNA reads as TGTGCCATCTCAAGAGATAGGGTAGGAAGTGACACTTATTGGGACATGGCTTTCTTT.

The chain has TRBV11-2 and TRBJ2-7, with D perhaps TRBD1 (6 bases). This CDR3 is 14 amino acids long. Deletions cut 6 bases from V and 2 bases from J, with 14 bases between. The germline V gene encodes CDR1 SGHAT and CDR2 FQNNGV. This CDR3 is CASREDRLAYEQYF. The CDR3 DNA follows: TGTGCCAGCAGGGAAGACAGGCTCGCCTACGAGCAGTACTTC.

There are many counts of this clonotype. The chain is built from TRBV29-1 and TRBJ2-7; D is perhaps TRBD1 (6 bases). This CDR3 has 16 amino acids. V was clipped by 1 base and J by 0 bases, with 16 bases between them. Germline V gives CDR1 SQVTM, CDR2 ANQGSEA. The CDR3 loop is CSVEVETGDLSYEQYF. The DNA of the CDR3 is TGCAGCGTTGAAGTGGAGACAGGCGACCTCTCCTACGAGCAGTACTTC.

The gene calls are TRBV27 and TRBJ2-1, with D perhaps matching TRBD2 (5 bases). Germline loops: CDR1 MNHEY, CDR2 SMNVEV (reference sequence). V was trimmed by 2 bases and J by 3 bases, leaving 14 bases between them. CDR3 size: 16 residues. The chain's CDR3 is CASSLTGSTGYNEQFF. The CDR3 DNA follows: TGTGCCAGCAGTTTAACGGGGTCCACTGGCTACAATGAGCAGTTCTTC.

This clonotype was found a few times. V and J are TRBV24-1 and TRBJ2-7; a possible D gene is TRBD1 (6 bases). V was shortened by 3 bases and J by 5 bases, with 13 bases between the two germline ends. Germline lookup yields CDR1 KGHDR and CDR2 SFDVKD. The length of the CDR3 is 14 residues. Here the CDR3 DNA reads TGTGCCACCAGTGATCCGAGGGGGAACGACGAGCAGTACTTC. Protein: CATSDPRGNDEQYF.

Only a few counts were recorded for this clonotype. V and J are TRBV4-1 and TRBJ1-2; D may be TRBD1 (5 bases). This CDR3 contains 15 residues. Trimming shortened V by 2 bases and J by 7 bases, and 17 bases separated the two germline ends. Per germline, CDR1 MGHRA and CDR2 YSYEKL. As DNA, the CDR3 is TGCGCCAGCAGCCAACCTGGGGCGGGTGGTGGTGGCTACACCTTC. This sequence encodes CASSQPGAGGGGYTF.

The CDR3 region has the DNA TGCGCCAGCAGCCACCCGCGGCTCGTGCGCTCCTACAATGAGCAGTTCTTC. This translates into CASSHPRLVRSYNEQFF. The chain joins TRBV4-1 to TRBJ2-1; no reliable D call. CDR1 and CDR2 (germline): MGHRA, YSYEKL. Trimming stripped 3 bases from V and 0 bases from J, with 15 bases between. This CDR3 is 17 amino acids long.

This clonotype was picked up many times. V and J are TRBV20-1 and TRBJ2-5, with TRBD2 as a possible D gene (6 bases). Trimming cost V 6 bases and J 3 bases, with 20 bases left between them. The CDR3 contains 15 residues. The V gene's germline CDR1 is DFQATT and CDR2 SNEGSKA (reference sequence). The CDR3 DNA reads as TGCAGTGCCCCCCCCGGGGCGGGATCTAAAGAGACCCAGTACTTC. Encoded protein: CSAPPGAGSKETQYF.

This clonotype appeared many times. The rearrangement links TRBV4-2 to TRBJ2-7, with D possibly being TRBD2 (6 bases). From germline, CDR1 is LGHNA and CDR2 YNFKEQ. Trimming took 4 bases from V and 5 from J, leaving 12 bases between them. The CDR3 length is 13 residues. The CDR3 DNA sequence: TGTGCCAGCAGCCGCGGACTATTTCACGAGCAGTACTTC. Translation: CASSRGLFHEQYF.

The chain combines TRBV4-1 with TRBJ2-3; D may correspond to TRBD1 or TRBD2 (6 bases each). This CDR3 spans 15 amino acids. Trimming removed 0 bases at V and 4 bases at J, with 11 bases between. The germline V gene encodes CDR1 MGHRA and CDR2 YSYEKL. CDR3: CASSQDKGGSDTQYF. Written as DNA, the CDR3 is TGCGCCAGCAGCCAAGATAAGGGGGGCTCAGATACGCAGTATTTT.

This clonotype has at least ten counts. V gene TRBV5-6 combines with J gene TRBJ2-1; 9 bases align to TRBD1. The ends lost 1 base at V and 9 bases at J; junction bases unmatched: 5. The CDR3 is 14 amino acids. Looked up from germline, CDR1 is SGHDT and CDR2 is YYEEEE. For the CDR3, the DNA is TGTGCCAGCAGCTTGCGGGACAGGGCTAGTGAGCAGTTCTTC. It codes for CASSLRDRASEQFF.

There are a few counts of this clonotype. V gene TRBV5-6 combines with J gene TRBJ2-4; 7 bases are a match to TRBD1. The CDR3 has 15 amino acids. Trimming cost V 0 bases and J 3 bases; bases outside gene matches: 3. The V gene's germline CDR1 is SGHDT and CDR2 YYEEEE. The CDR3 nucleotides read TGTGCCAGCAGCTTGGTAGACAGGGACAAAAACATTCAGTACTTC. Translated: CASSLVDRDKNIQYF.

The chain recombines TRBV6-2 or TRBV6-3 with TRBJ2-1, with 8 bases fitting TRBD2. Germline lookup yields CDR1 MNHEY and CDR2 SVGEGT. V lost 5 bases to trimming and J lost 0 bases; unmatched junction nucleotides: 3. This CDR3 is 15 amino acids long. In DNA form, the CDR3 reads TGTGCCAGCAGTGAGCGGGAGAGCTCCTACAATGAGCAGTTCTTC. Protein: CASSERESSYNEQFF.

This clonotype was picked up many times. The genes are TRBV12-3 or TRBV12-4 and TRBJ1-6; 7 bases match TRBD1. The CDR3 contains 15 residues. Losses at the gene ends were 5 bases for V and 7 bases for J; bases not matched to a gene: 8. CDR3 region: CASSPQTGPNSPLHF. The CDR3 DNA reads as TGTGCCAGCAGTCCCCAGACAGGGCCGAATTCACCCCTCCACTTT.

This clonotype was recorded at least ten times. The chain employs TRBV7-2 and TRBJ2-3; 10 nucleotides line up with TRBD2. CDR3 size: 17 residues. The germline V gene has CDR1 SGHTA and CDR2 FQGNSA. Trimming cost V 4 bases and J 2 bases; bases outside gene matches: 9. The CDR3 protein is CASSSQITSGNTDTQYF. CDR3 DNA sequence: TGTGCCAGCAGCTCGCAGATTACTAGCGGGAACACAGATACGCAGTATTTT.

This clonotype has only a few counts. Here the CDR3 DNA reads TGCGCCAGCAGCTTGGCAGGGGGCACACATGGCTACACCTTC. The encoded protein is CASSLAGGTHGYTF. This sequence joins TRBV5-1 and TRBJ1-2, with 8 bases identical to TRBD1. This CDR3 contains 14 residues. With V trimmed by 0 bases and J by 6 bases, 4 bases remained unmatched. Per the germline V gene, CDR1 is SGHRS and CDR2 is YFSETQ.

This clonotype was picked up a small number of times. Mismatch with germline at one junction end may stem from a read error. This rearrangement joins TRBV7-7 to TRBJ1-1; D is unresolved. This CDR3 has 13 amino acids. CDR1 and CDR2 from the germline V gene are SSHAT and FNYEAQ (reference sequence). The CDR3 region is CASSLLPSSEAFF. The CDR3 nucleotides read TGTGCTAGCAGCTTATTACCGAGCTCTGAAGCTTTCTTT.

This clonotype was recorded at least ten times. The genes are TRBV7-8 and TRBJ2-3; TRBD1 matches at 9 bases. Germline trimming cut 3 bases from V and 14 bases from J; bases unmatched to any gene: 6. CDR3 length: 12 residues. Germline V gives CDR1 SGHVS, CDR2 FQNEAQ. CDR3 sequence reads: CASSLPGQGPYF. Here the CDR3 DNA reads TGTGCCAGCAGCTTGCCGGGACAGGGACCGTATTTT. Based on the CDR3 plus reference TRBV7-8 and TRBJ2-3, the full variable domain is GAGVSQSPRYKVAKRGQDVALRCDPISGHVSLFWYQQALGQGPEFLTYFQNEAQLDKSGLPSDRFFAERPEGSVSTLKIQRTQQEDSAVYLCASSLPGQGPYFGPGTRLTVL.

This clonotype was counted only a few times. The chain employs TRBV4-2 and TRBJ2-5; 7 bases are shared with TRBD2. V lost 3 bases and J lost 10; bases outside the gene matches: 26. The CDR3 has 19 residues. The V gene's germline CDR1 is LGHNA and CDR2 YNFKEQ. This chain's CDR3 is CASSQQPPGVAGERRDQYF. CDR3 nucleotides: TGTGCCAGCAGCCAGCAGCCGCCTGGAGTAGCGGGCGAAAGGAGGGACCAGTACTTC.

This clonotype was detected only a few times. This sequence joins TRBV5-1 and TRBJ2-3; 9 bases fit TRBD1. CDR1 is SGHRS, CDR2 YFSETQ, per germline. The CDR3 consists of 18 residues. Trimming cost V 0 bases and J 7 bases; bases outside gene matches: 15. The CDR3 loop reads CASSLASGGQGNRYTQYF. In nucleotides, the CDR3 is TGCGCCAGCAGCTTGGCCTCCGGGGGACAGGGTAATAGGTATACGCAGTATTTT.